This T cell receptor (beta chain) originates from a study of T cells in Graves' hyperthyroidism and ophthalmopathy. The germline V gene encodes CDR1 SGHVS and CDR2 FQNEAQ. This CDR3 contains 16 residues. The V end was cut by 2 bases, the J end by 5 bases, with 15 bases between. Among ophthalmopathy patients, the Clinical Activity Score reached at least 3, the NOSPECS grade reached at least 4, and duration remained under 3 months. The table lists this clonotype with a few counts. There were TCR beta CDR3 regions amplified from RNA transcripts. The primer set for the first-round RT-PCR of the TCR CDR3 was HTBI. TCRdb passed the multiplex PCR reads through MiXCR, listing each CDR3 protein once. The table has 490,000 or so distinct CDR3 sequences, 20% to 25% seen once.

The clonotype originates from a woman aged 70-85 years with Graves' ophthalmopathy. The sample was blood. This chain uses TRBV7-8 with TRBJ2-2; no reliable D call. The CDR3 nucleotides read TGTGCCAGCAGCTTATCCGTGGGCAGGAAGACCGGGGAGCTGTTTTTT. As protein: CASSLSVGRKTGELFF.